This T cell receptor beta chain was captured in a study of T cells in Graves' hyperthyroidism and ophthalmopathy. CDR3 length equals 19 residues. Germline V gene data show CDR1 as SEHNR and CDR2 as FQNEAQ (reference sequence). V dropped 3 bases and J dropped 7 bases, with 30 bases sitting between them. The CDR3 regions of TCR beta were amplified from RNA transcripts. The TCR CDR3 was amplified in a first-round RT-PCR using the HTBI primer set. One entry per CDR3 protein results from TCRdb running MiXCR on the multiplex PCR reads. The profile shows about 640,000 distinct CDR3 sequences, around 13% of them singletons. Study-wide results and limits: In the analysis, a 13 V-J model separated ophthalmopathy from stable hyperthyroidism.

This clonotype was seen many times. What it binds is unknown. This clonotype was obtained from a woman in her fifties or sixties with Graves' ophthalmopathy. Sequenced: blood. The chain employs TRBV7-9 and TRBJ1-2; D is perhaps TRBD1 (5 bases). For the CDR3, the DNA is TGTGCCAGCAGCTTGAGGGTCTGGACAAAGTCGAATGCGGAGCCTGGCTACACCTTC. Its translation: CASSLRVWTKSNAEPGYTF.